The clone carrying this T cell receptor beta chain was counted between two and nine times. A much larger clone differs from this one at a single base, so this may be a read error. PCR was performed a second time for about 7 to 12 cycles using a sample-barcoded 5' primer and a J-beta primer mix. TCRdb reprocessed the 5' RACE reads with MiXCR, giving one entry per CDR3 protein. This table has roughly 1.9 million distinct CDR3 sequences, about two fifths appearing once. The sample is drawn from a study of blood T cells in healthy people across ages. The CDR3 contains 16 residues. Germline loops: CDR1 DFQATT, CDR2 SNEGSKA (reference sequence).

The chain couples TRBV20-1 to TRBJ2-1, with unresolved D. The TCR comes from a human donor in good health. Sequencing used blood. The CDR3 nucleotides are TGCAGTGCTAGAGTCCCGGTTTTGAGCTCCCACAATGAGCAGTTCTTC. It encodes CSARVPVLSSHNEQFF.